This entry lists 23 T cell receptor beta chains sequenced from one sample in a study of T cells in Graves' hyperthyroidism and ophthalmopathy. It was RNA transcripts that yielded the amplified TCR beta CDR3 regions. A set of HTBI primers served as the primers for a first-round RT-PCR of the TCR CDR3. Each CDR3 protein is one row after TCRdb ran MiXCR on the multiplex PCR reads. The sample yields roughly 380,000 distinct CDR3 sequences, 13% seen once. The sample consisted of blood. The receptors were sampled from a man in his thirties or forties with Graves' hyperthyroidism that later progressed to Graves' ophthalmopathy.

The genes are TRBV6-2 or TRBV6-3 and TRBJ1-2; D perhaps matches TRBD1 (6 bases). V lost 4 bases and J 6 bases, leaving 18 bases between the germline ends. The CDR3 length is 15 residues. The germline V gene encodes CDR1 MNHEY and CDR2 SVGEGT. In DNA, the CDR3 is TGTGCCAGCAGTTGGTTCGAGGGGGGTTTGGATGGCTACACCTTC. Encoded protein: CASSWFEGGLDGYTF.

This clonotype was seen repeatedly, ten times or more. This rearrangement joins TRBV20-1 to TRBJ2-1; D is ambiguous. CDR3 length: 15 residues. V was pared by 1 base and J by 2 bases, with 12 bases between. Germline CDR1 DFQATT, CDR2 SNEGSKA (reference sequence). CDR3 DNA: TGCAGTGCTAGAGGTGAGCCAGTCGCCTACAATGAGCAGTTCTTC. Protein product: CSARGEPVAYNEQFF.

This clonotype has a handful of counts. The chain employs TRBV27 and TRBJ1-6; 8 nucleotides match TRBD1. Germline CDR1 MNHEY, CDR2 SMNVEV (reference sequence). The CDR3 loop spans 16 amino acids. J was trimmed by 7 bases and V by 7 bases; bases with no gene match: 12. As DNA, the CDR3 is TGTGCCAGCAACCTAAGGTGGGACAGGCCAAATTCACCCCTCCACTTT. Translation: CASNLRWDRPNSPLHF.

V is TRBV4-1 and J is TRBJ2-2; D unclear. Germline values: CDR1 MGHRA, CDR2 YSYEKL. V lost 3 bases and J 4 bases, leaving 12 bases between the germline ends. CDR3 size: 15 residues. The CDR3 DNA is TGCGCCAGCAGCCATCGCTCGGTAACCACCGGGGAGCTGTTTTTT. Protein product: CASSHRSVTTGELFF.

This clonotype was seen more than once but under ten times. The chain links TRBV12-3 or TRBV12-4 to TRBJ1-4; 9 positions agree with TRBD1. V was pared by 2 bases and J by 5 bases, with 6 bases of the junction left unmatched. The CDR3 has 16 amino acids. CDR3 amino acids: CASSLYLTGGNEKLFF. CDR3 bases: TGTGCCAGCAGTTTATATCTGACAGGGGGAAATGAAAAACTGTTTTTT.

The sample holds many counts of this clonotype. The gene calls are TRBV7-3 and TRBJ1-1; 10 bases match TRBD1. CDR3 size: 12 residues. V trimming: 3 bases; J trimming: 12 bases; junction bases outside the gene matches: 4. Per germline, CDR1 SGHTA and CDR2 FQGTGA. CDR3 sequence: CASSLDRGKTFF. CDR3 nucleotide sequence: TGTGCCAGCAGCTTGGACAGGGGGAAAACTTTCTTT.

The chain employs TRBV6-5 and TRBJ1-6; D unresolved. The germline V gene encodes CDR1 MNHEY and CDR2 SVGAGI. The germline V and J ends were trimmed by 2 bases and 9 bases, with 17 bases remaining between them. The CDR3 is made up of 16 amino acids. DNA of the CDR3: TGTGCCAGCAGTTACACCATCCCGCTTTCGGGTTCACCCCTCCACTTT. This translates into CASSYTIPLSGSPLHF.

Only a few counts were recorded for this clonotype. J is TRBJ1-1 and V is TRBV25-1; D gene unclear. This CDR3 is 12 amino acids long. CDR1 and CDR2 (germline): MGHDK, SYGVNS. V lost 5 bases to trimming and J lost 6 bases, with 10 bases between them. CDR3 sequence reads: CASSWYGSEAFF. The CDR3 DNA reads TGTGCCAGCAGTTGGTATGGCTCTGAAGCTTTCTTT.

This clonotype was detected a few times. The DNA of the CDR3 is TGTGCCAGTAGTATTGGGTTTTTAGTCGGGGAGCTGTTTTTT. Translated, it gives CASSIGFLVGELFF. The chain employs TRBV19 and TRBJ2-2; unclear D gene. This CDR3 is built from 14 residues. With 3 bases removed from V and 7 bases from J, the gap between germline ends came to 12 bases. CDR1 and CDR2 from the germline V gene are LNHDA and SQIVND (reference sequence).

This clonotype occurred many times. This chain joins TRBV12-5 and TRBJ1-5; no firm D call. Looked up from germline, CDR1 is LGHNT and CDR2 is FRNRAP. Trimming stripped 2 bases from V and 6 bases from J, with 2 bases between. The CDR3 is 11 amino acids. DNA for the CDR3: TGTGCTAGTGGTTTGTTTCAGCCCCAGCATTTT. It codes for CASGLFQPQHF.

This clonotype has at least ten counts. The genes are TRBV20-1 and TRBJ1-5, with TRBD1 matching over 8 bases. Germline CDR1 DFQATT, CDR2 SNEGSKA (reference sequence). V was pared by 5 bases and J by 2 bases, with 8 bases of the junction left unmatched. The CDR3 is 15 residues long. CDR3 sequence reads: CSAPQGEYGNQPQHF. The CDR3 nucleotides read TGCAGTGCTCCACAGGGGGAATATGGCAATCAGCCCCAGCATTTT.

This clonotype was detected only a few times. This rearrangement joins TRBV7-6 to TRBJ1-4; no definite D call. Trimming stripped 4 bases from V and 6 bases from J, with 9 bases between. The CDR3 covers 13 residues. Looked up from germline, CDR1 is SGHVS and CDR2 is FNYEAQ. CDR3 amino acids: CASSYGSHEKLFF. CDR3 nucleotide sequence: TGTGCCAGCAGCTACGGGAGCCATGAAAAACTGTTTTTT.

This clonotype was counted many times. The chain carries TRBV12-3 or TRBV12-4 and TRBJ1-4; the D gene is possibly TRBD1 (5 bases). This CDR3 contains 14 residues. The germline V and J ends were trimmed by 3 bases and 6 bases, with 11 bases remaining between them. The chain's CDR3 is CASSFAGQDEKLFF. In DNA, the CDR3 is TGTGCCAGCAGTTTTGCAGGGCAGGATGAAAAACTGTTTTTT.

This clonotype was detected many times. The J gene is TRBJ1-5, the V gene TRBV18; D ambiguous. Germline V gene data show CDR1 as KGHSH and CDR2 as LQKENI. This CDR3 contains 14 residues. Trimming took 0 bases from V and 0 from J, leaving 3 bases between them. The CDR3 loop is CASSPPYSNQPQHF. CDR3 in DNA: TGTGCCAGCTCACCACCCTATAGCAATCAGCCCCAGCATTTT.

This clonotype was found many times. The chain carries TRBV6-1 and TRBJ1-4, with D possibly being TRBD1 (6 bases). Trimming took off 4 bases at V and 5 bases at J, with 14 bases between the two ends. Per the germline V gene, CDR1 is MNHNS and CDR2 is SASEGT. This CDR3 comprises 15 residues. The CDR3 region is CASSATVGANEKLFF. The CDR3 bases are TGTGCCAGCAGTGCGACGGTGGGGGCGAATGAAAAACTGTTTTTT.

The genes are TRBV5-8 and TRBJ1-1; 8 bases map to TRBD1. Germline assignment: CDR1 SGHTS and CDR2 YDEGEE. This CDR3 comprises 14 residues. The V gene end was trimmed by 4 bases and the J gene end by 2 bases; junction bases not matched to a gene: 4. The CDR3 DNA sequence: TGTGCCAGCAGCGGTGGACAGGGCAACACTGAAGCTTTCTTT. Protein: CASSGGQGNTEAFF.

This chain joins TRBV29-1 and TRBJ2-7; 8 bases align to TRBD1. Germline assignment: CDR1 SQVTM and CDR2 ANQGSEA. With 3 bases clipped from V and 1 base from J, the junction kept 8 bases outside the gene matches. The CDR3 is 15 amino acids. The CDR3 sequence: CSVDGTGYNSYEQYF. The CDR3 DNA sequence: TGCAGCGTTGACGGGACAGGTTATAATTCCTACGAGCAGTACTTC.

This clonotype was seen many times. This chain uses TRBV6-2 or TRBV6-3 with TRBJ2-7, with D tentatively TRBD2 (5 bases). Trimming shortened V by 7 bases and J by 2 bases, and 15 bases separated the two germline ends. Germline V gives CDR1 MNHEY, CDR2 SVGEGT. The CDR3 sequence is 14 residues long. CDR3 nucleotide sequence: TGTGCCAGCACTCCCGGCGGGCCTACCTACGAGCAGTACTTC. Amino acids: CASTPGGPTYEQYF.

This clonotype was counted at least ten times. The chain links TRBV6-5 to TRBJ2-7; perhaps TRBD1 as D (5 bases). The V gene lost 0 bases and the J gene lost 6 bases, with 15 bases spanning the gap. This CDR3 region has 15 residues. Germline V gives CDR1 MNHEY, CDR2 SVGAGI. The CDR3 region has the DNA TGTGCCAGCAGTTACTCTGAGTGGCAGGGAAGCGAGCAGTACTTC. Translation: CASSYSEWQGSEQYF.

This clonotype was counted a single time. A read error may account for a junction end that differs from germline. The chain joins TRBV7-7 to TRBJ2-5, with 10 bases identical to TRBD1. CDR3 length: 16 residues. The germline CDR1 and CDR2 sequences are SSHAT and FNYEAQ (reference sequence). The CDR3 protein is CASSRDRGASQETQYF. CDR3 DNA sequence: TGTGCTAGCAGTCGGGACAGGGGCGCTAGTCAAGAGACCCAGTACTTC.

Points on this clonotype: Since a much larger clone is just one base distant, this may be a read error. The chain has TRBV2 and TRBJ2-2, with 7 bases matching TRBD2. V dropped 2 bases and J dropped 5; count of bases not matched to a gene: 5. This CDR3 contains 15 residues. CDR1 is SNHLY and CDR2 is FYNNEI in the germline V gene. The CDR3 bases are TGTGCCAGCAGTGAACCTACAGCGGGGACCGGGGAGCTGTTTTTT. Encoded protein: CASSEPTAGTGELFF.

This clonotype was recorded many times. The chain has TRBV2 and TRBJ1-5, with D hard to call. Germline CDR1 and CDR2: SNHLY and FYNNEI. The CDR3 is made up of 14 amino acids. Trimming stripped 6 bases from V and 0 bases from J, with 9 bases between. As DNA, the CDR3 is TGTGCCAGCAGGAAGGAGTATAGCAATCAGCCCCAGCATTTT. It is translated as CASRKEYSNQPQHF.

This clonotype was detected ten times or more. The V and J genes are TRBV20-1 and TRBJ1-5; the D gene is possibly TRBD1 (6 bases). V lost 3 bases, J lost 5 bases, and 17 bases lay in between. This CDR3 is 15 amino acids long. CDR1 DFQATT and CDR2 SNEGSKA come from the germline V gene (reference sequence). The CDR3 bases are TGCAGTGCTAGGCCCCCCAGGGGAGGGGATCAGCCCCAGCATTTT. This encodes CSARPPRGGDQPQHF.